This note documents a single T cell receptor (beta chain) sequence. The antigen remains undetermined. The data were obtained in a study of cytomegalovirus exposure and HLA in healthy donors. This CDR3 spans 16 amino acids. V lost 4 bases, J lost 2 bases, and 10 bases stayed unmatched. The germline gives CDR1 MNHEY, CDR2 SMNVEV (reference sequence). Overall study results and limits: According to a subsequent analysis, TCR clusters identified in the first cohort showed a tendency to co-occur across the roughly 130 validation repertoires. The dataset shows that most TCR sequences were rare, while some public TCRs occurred in many donors. Reports described diagnosis of cytomegalovirus status by the classifier as highly specific and sensitive.

Donors were drawn from the roughly 110-subject validation cohort, separate from the roughly 610-subject first cohort. This table comes from immunoSEQ multiplex PCR, and its TCRdb copy is limited to in-frame clones, with some not included. This table has about 140,000 clones, around nine tenths appearing once. The rearrangement joins TRBV27 to TRBJ2-7; 8 bases fit TRBD1. This sequence was found in a woman between 18 and 29 years old in good health and CMV-seropositive. The sequencing input was PBMCs. The DNA of the CDR3 is TGTGCCAGCAGTTCGTATGACAGGGGCCGCACCTACGAGCAGTACTTC. It encodes CASSSYDRGRTYEQYF.